This passage covers 21 T cell receptor beta chains from one sample sequenced in a study of blood T cell repertoires in COVID-19. Profiling relied on immunoSEQ multiplex PCR, and the TCRdb table lists in-frame clones only, not all of them. The table lists over 150,000 clones, roughly 84% of them singletons. The sample was PBMCs or T cells enriched from blood (not recorded which). Source of these receptors: a woman between 50 and 59 years old who had recovered from COVID-19.

V gene TRBV18 combines with J gene TRBJ1-5; TRBD1 might be the D (5 bases). The germline V gene encodes CDR1 KGHSH and CDR2 LQKENI. Trimming left V 6 bases short and J 1 base short, with 7 bases between. The CDR3 is 13 residues long. The CDR3 DNA follows: TGTGCCAGCTCGGGGGGGAGCAATCAGCCCCAGCATTTT. It translates to CASSGGSNQPQHF. Combining the CDR3 with reference TRBV18 and TRBJ1-5 gives the whole variable domain NAGVMQNPRHLVRRRGQEARLRCSPMKGHSHVYWYRQLPEEGLKFMVYLQKENIIDESGMPKERFSAEFPKEGPSILRIQQVVRGDSAAYFCASSGGSNQPQHFGDGTRLSIL.

The chain has TRBV18 and TRBJ1-6; unclear D gene. The germline V gene has CDR1 KGHSH and CDR2 LQKENI. The length of the CDR3 is 14 residues. V lost 3 bases and J 8 bases, leaving 11 bases between the germline ends. CDR3 sequence: CASSPGGSDSPLHF. DNA for the CDR3: TGTGCCAGCTCACCTGGCGGATCGGATTCACCCCTCCACTTT.

The chain uses TRBV18 and TRBJ2-3; no clear D. With 1 base removed from V and 0 bases from J, the gap between germline ends came to 14 bases. The CDR3 loop spans 17 amino acids. The germline CDR1 and CDR2 sequences are KGHSH and LQKENI. CDR3 in amino acids: CASSPLRSSPSTDTQYF. The CDR3 bases are TGTGCCAGCTCACCACTTAGGTCTAGTCCCAGCACAGATACGCAGTATTTT.

The V and J genes are TRBV5-1 and TRBJ2-1; 14 bases align to TRBD2. The CDR3 sequence is 17 residues long. Germline CDR1 is SGHRS and CDR2 is YFSETQ. J was trimmed by 8 bases and V by 4 bases; bases with no gene match: 11. In nucleotides, the CDR3 is TGCGCCAGCAGCCTCGGGACTAGCGGGAGAGGTAGCTATGAGCAGTTCTTC. It yields the protein CASSLGTSGRGSYEQFF.

The chain couples TRBV5-8 to TRBJ2-7; TRBD2 agrees at 14 bases. Germline V gene data show CDR1 as SGHTS and CDR2 as YDEGEE. The J segment lost 4 bases and the V segment lost 4 bases, leaving 7 bases of the junction unmatched. This CDR3 spans 16 amino acids. The CDR3, as DNA: TGTGCCAGCAGCCCCGGGACTAGCGGGAGAGTATACGAGCAGTACTTC. This encodes CASSPGTSGRVYEQYF.

The chain recombines TRBV19 with TRBJ1-1; 7 bases agree with TRBD1. CDR1 LNHDA and CDR2 SQIVND come from the germline V gene (reference sequence). The CDR3 runs 15 residues. V was pared by 3 bases and J by 5 bases, with 9 bases of the junction left unmatched. CDR3 bases: TGTGCCAGTAGTATGGGGACAGCCGGAACGACTGAAGCTTTCTTT. It encodes CASSMGTAGTTEAFF.

The V gene is TRBV6-5, the J gene TRBJ1-1, with D possibly TRBD1 on 6 matching bases. Germline loops: CDR1 MNHEY, CDR2 SVGAGI. The CDR3 spans 14 residues. V dropped 2 bases and J dropped 5 bases, with 12 bases sitting between them. The CDR3 DNA sequence: TGTGCCAGCAGTTACACAGCAGGGGTTACTGAAGCTTTCTTT. It codes for CASSYTAGVTEAFF.

The gene calls are TRBV11-3 and TRBJ1-1, with TRBD1 matching over 10 bases. The CDR3 has 14 residues. CDR1 is SGHNT, CDR2 YENEEA, per germline. Trimming removed 6 bases from V and 3 bases from J; junction bases left unmatched: 4. The CDR3 sequence: CASRTGTGDTEAFF. The DNA of the CDR3 is TGTGCCAGCAGGACCGGGACAGGGGACACTGAAGCTTTCTTT.

The CDR3 is CASSGPGLRSPLHF. The CDR3 DNA is TGTGCCAGCAGTGGTCCAGGGTTGCGTTCACCCCTCCACTTT. The gene calls are TRBV2 and TRBJ1-6; TRBD1 might be the D (5 bases). The V end was cut by 4 bases, the J end by 9 bases, with 13 bases between. Germline values: CDR1 SNHLY, CDR2 FYNNEI. This CDR3 is 14 amino acids long.

This clone was recorded once. The chain joins TRBV15 to TRBJ2-4; D might be TRBD1 (6 bases). Trimming removed 1 base at V and 7 bases at J, with 11 bases between. Germline lookup yields CDR1 LNHNV and CDR2 YYDKDF (reference sequence). The CDR3 runs 14 residues. CDR3 protein: CATSRAGVGNIQYF. CDR3 DNA: TGTGCCACCAGCAGAGCAGGGGTTGGGAACATTCAGTACTTC. Complete variable domain (other parts from reference TRBV15 and TRBJ2-4): DAMVIQNPRYQVTQFGKPVTLSCSQTLNHNVMYWYQQKSSQAPKLLFHYYDKDFNNEADTPDNFQSRRPNTSFCFLDIRSPGLGDTAMYLCATSRAGVGNIQYFGAGTRLSVL.

The chain combines TRBV7-8 with TRBJ2-7; 12 positions agree with TRBD2. The length of the CDR3 is 16 residues. Germline V CDR1 and CDR2: SGHVS, FQNEAQ. After removal of 0 bases from V and 2 bases from J, the junction contained 2 bases not matched to a gene. DNA for the CDR3: TGTGCCAGCAGCTTAGCGCTAGCGGGAGGGACCTACGAGCAGTACTTC. It translates to CASSLALAGGTYEQYF.

This clone is a singleton in its sample. The rearrangement uses TRBV11-3 and TRBJ2-1; no definite D call. Germline V gene data show CDR1 as SGHNT and CDR2 as YENEEA. V dropped 5 bases and J dropped 0 bases, with 5 bases sitting between them. This CDR3 region has 13 residues. CDR3: CASSPSSYNEQFF. In DNA form, the CDR3 reads TGTGCCAGCAGCCCTAGCTCCTACAATGAGCAGTTCTTC.

This chain uses TRBV19 with TRBJ1-4, with D tentatively TRBD1 (6 bases). The CDR3 is made up of 12 amino acids. CDR1 LNHDA and CDR2 SQIVND come from the germline V gene (reference sequence). V lost 9 bases to trimming and J lost 8 bases, with 13 bases between them. The CDR3 DNA reads TGTGCCAGCAGGGGTGGCGGAGAAAAACTGTTTTTT. This gives the protein CASRGGGEKLFF.

The rearrangement uses TRBV13 and TRBJ2-1; maybe TRBD2 (5 bases). The germline CDR1 and CDR2 sequences are PRHDT and FYEKMQ (reference sequence). V shed 9 bases and J shed 3 bases, with 12 bases lying between them. The CDR3 runs to 13 residues. The CDR3 sequence is CASGLRDYNEQFF. DNA for the CDR3: TGTGCCAGTGGGCTCCGGGACTACAATGAGCAGTTCTTC. The whole variable domain, filled in from reference TRBV13 and TRBJ2-1, reads AAGVIQSPRHLIKEKRETATLKCYPIPRHDTVYWYQQGPGQDPQFLISFYEKMQSDKGSIPDRFSAQQFSDYHSELNMSSLELGDSALYFCASGLRDYNEQFFGPGTRLTVL.

There are a few counts of this clone. V gene TRBV5-4 combines with J gene TRBJ1-6; TRBD1 matches 7 bases. V was clipped by 9 bases and J by 7 bases; unmatched bases: 10. The germline gives CDR1 SGHNT, CDR2 YYREEE (reference sequence). There are 14 residues in the CDR3. The DNA of the CDR3 is TGTGCCACGAGGTTTCCGGGACAGAATTCACCCCTCCACTTT. It specifies CATRFPGQNSPLHF.

This chain joins TRBV28 and TRBJ2-6; D perhaps matches TRBD1 (5 bases). The ends were cut back, 5 bases at V and 2 bases at J, with 7 bases in the middle. Germline values: CDR1 MDHEN, CDR2 SYDVKM. The CDR3 is 14 residues long. The CDR3 DNA reads TGTGCCAGCAGTATCAGGGCTGGGGCCAACGTCCTGACTTTC. This codes for CASSIRAGANVLTF.

V is TRBV7-3 and J is TRBJ2-1; TRBD1 agrees at 7 bases. The germline CDR1 and CDR2 sequences are SGHTA and FQGTGA. The CDR3 has 12 residues. After removal of 5 bases from V and 10 bases from J, the junction contained 5 bases not matched to a gene. Written as DNA, the CDR3 is TGTGCCAGCAGCCAGACAGGGTACGAGCAGTTCTTC. Its translation: CASSQTGYEQFF.

The chain has TRBV5-4 and TRBJ1-2, with 7 bases that match TRBD1. The CDR3 runs 14 residues. J was trimmed by 2 bases and V by 4 bases; bases with no gene match: 5. Germline V gene sequence: CDR1 SGHNT, CDR2 YYREEE (reference sequence). Written as DNA, the CDR3 is TGTGCCAGCAGCGGCGGGACAGCGAACTATGGCTACACCTTC. The encoded protein is CASSGGTANYGYTF.

V is TRBV7-9 and J is TRBJ2-3, with D perhaps matching TRBD2 (5 bases). Trimming pared 1 base from V and 2 bases from J, leaving 10 bases between. Per germline, CDR1 SEHNR and CDR2 FQNEAQ (reference sequence). The CDR3 runs to 15 residues. The CDR3 nucleotides are TGTGCCAGCAGCTTAGACGGGGAGCTCACAGATACGCAGTATTTT. It is translated as CASSLDGELTDTQYF.

The rearrangement uses TRBV18 and TRBJ2-1; 7 bases align to TRBD1. The germline CDR1 and CDR2 sequences are KGHSH and LQKENI. The CDR3 length is 19 residues. The ends lost 5 bases at V and 0 bases at J; junction bases unmatched: 16. CDR3 in amino acids: CASSKTGENLRSSYNEQFF. The CDR3 DNA follows: TGTGCCAGCTCAAAAACAGGGGAAAACCTCAGAAGCTCCTACAATGAGCAGTTCTTC.

This chain links TRBV2 with TRBJ2-7; weak D call: TRBD1 (5 bases). The germline V gene encodes CDR1 SNHLY and CDR2 FYNNEI. This CDR3 contains 11 residues. V was trimmed by 7 bases and J by 5 bases, leaving 9 bases between them. The CDR3 DNA reads as TGTGCCAGCATTAGGGGTGACGAGCAGTACTTC. Residues: CASIRGDEQYF. Supplemented by reference TRBV2 and TRBJ2-7, the full variable domain reads EPEVTQTPSHQVTQMGQEVILRCVPISNHLYFYWYRQILGQKVEFLVSFYNNEISEKSEIFDDQFSVERPDGSNFTLKIRSTKLEDSAMYFCASIRGDEQYFGPGTRLTVT.